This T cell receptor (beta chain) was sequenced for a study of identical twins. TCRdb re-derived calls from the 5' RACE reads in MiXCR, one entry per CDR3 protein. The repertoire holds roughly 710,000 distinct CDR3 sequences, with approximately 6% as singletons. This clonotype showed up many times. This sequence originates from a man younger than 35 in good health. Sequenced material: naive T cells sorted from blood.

CDR3 in DNA: TGCAGCGTTGCCCAGGGGCAGGGTCGTGGGGAGACCCAGTACTTC. The encoded protein is CSVAQGQGRGETQYF. This chain connects TRBV29-1 to TRBJ2-5; tentative D call: TRBD1 (6 bases). Trimming took off 4 bases at V and 5 bases at J, with 20 bases between the two ends. Per germline, CDR1 SQVTM and CDR2 ANQGSEA. This CDR3 has 15 amino acids.